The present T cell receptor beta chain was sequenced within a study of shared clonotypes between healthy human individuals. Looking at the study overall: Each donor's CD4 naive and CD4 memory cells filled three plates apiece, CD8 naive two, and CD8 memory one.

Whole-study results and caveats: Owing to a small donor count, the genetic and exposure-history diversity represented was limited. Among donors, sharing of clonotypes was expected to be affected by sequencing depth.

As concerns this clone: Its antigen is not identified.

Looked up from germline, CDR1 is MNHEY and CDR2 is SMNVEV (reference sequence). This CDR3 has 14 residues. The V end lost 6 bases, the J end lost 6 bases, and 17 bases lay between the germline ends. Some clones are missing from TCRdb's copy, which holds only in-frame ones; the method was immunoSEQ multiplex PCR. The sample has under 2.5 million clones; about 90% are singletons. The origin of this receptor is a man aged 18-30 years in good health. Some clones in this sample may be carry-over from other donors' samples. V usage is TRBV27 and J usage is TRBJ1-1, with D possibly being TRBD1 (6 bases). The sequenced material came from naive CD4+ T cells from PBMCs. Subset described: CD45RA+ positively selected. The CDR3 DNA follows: TGTGCCAGCAGCCGTCAGTTAGGGGGTGCTGAAGCTTTCTTT. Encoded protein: CASSRQLGGAEAFF.